The T cell receptor beta chain described here comes from a study of Graves' ophthalmopathy and Graves' hyperthyroidism. Whole-study findings and limits: Most expanded clonotypes from thyroid (those above 0.001 frequency) were also found in blood.

This clonotype was counted ten times or more. Its antigen is still unknown. For repertoire sequencing, the TCR beta CDR3 regions were amplified from RNA transcripts. The first-round RT-PCR employed HTBI primers together with the Qiagen OneStep RT-PCR kit. A multiplex PCR was then performed as the second round. MiXCR, run by TCRdb on the multiplex PCR reads, gives a single entry per CDR3 protein. Found here are 500,000 to 700,000 distinct CDR3 sequences, less than 45% of them singletons; the top ten hold less than 4.5%. CDR3 length: 12 residues. V was shortened by 7 bases and J by 6 bases, with 9 bases between the two germline ends.

Sequencing was performed on peripheral blood or thyroid tissue (not recorded which). This receptor was taken from an adult man with Graves' hyperthyroidism. This chain links TRBV12-3 or TRBV12-4 with TRBJ2-2; possibly TRBD1 for D (6 bases). The CDR3 DNA reads TGTGCCAGCATCAGGGGTCCCGGGGAGCTGTTTTTT. Translating gives CASIRGPGELFF.